Many counts were recorded for the clone carrying this T cell receptor (beta chain). The sample is drawn from a study of early T cells in non-severe SARS-CoV-2 infection. About the research overall: Sequencing of unsorted whole blood was done on bulk RNA, leaving chains unpaired.

J was trimmed by 3 bases and V by 2 bases; bases with no gene match: 6. CDR1 is SGHTA, CDR2 FQGNSA, per germline. This CDR3 has 16 amino acids. Unique molecular identifiers were attached to individual cDNA molecules. A single record per CDR3 protein comes from TCRdb applying MiXCR to the 5' RACE reads. The sample contains 25,000 to 35,000 distinct CDR3 sequences, 6% to 8.5% of which appear only once. The rearrangement links TRBV7-2 to TRBJ1-5; 8 positions match TRBD1. This receptor was taken from an adult who was a healthcare worker with PCR-confirmed SARS-CoV-2 infection or an uninfected control (not recorded which). Sequencing input: whole blood. The CDR3 is CASSLSRDRFNQPQHF. CDR3 nucleotides: TGTGCCAGCAGCTTAAGCCGGGACAGGTTCAATCAGCCCCAGCATTTT. Using reference TRBV7-2 and TRBJ1-5 for the parts outside the CDR3, the full variable domain is GAGVSQSPSNKVTEKGKDVELRCDPISGHTALYWYRQSLGQGLEFLIYFQGNSAPDKSGLPSDRFSAERTGGSVSTLTIQRTQQEDSAVYLCASSLSRDRFNQPQHFGDGTRLSIL.